This TCR beta chain originates from a study of siplizumab effects on memory and regulatory T cells. Study outcomes and limitations: The naive T cell population seemed more diverse than memory cells and seemed a major contributor to the alloresponse. Proliferating CD4+ or CD8+ clones, roughly 75-95% of them, lacked an assignable naive or memory phenotype.

Regarding this clone: Its antigen remains unknown.

Clones were sequenced by immunoSEQ multiplex PCR, and TCRdb holds only the in-frame ones, with some missing. This table holds more than 95,000 clones, more than 85% found once. CDR3 length equals 15 residues. CDR1 is MNHEY and CDR2 is SVGAGI in the germline V gene. The trim removed 2 bases at V and 5 bases at J, leaving 8 bases unmatched. The receptor was isolated from a human donor in good health. The rearrangement uses TRBV6-5 and TRBJ1-2; 7 positions match TRBD1. Sequenced input: CD4+ T cells sorted from blood. CDR3 protein: CASSYMSGTVYGYTF. Written as DNA, the CDR3 is TGTGCCAGCAGTTACATGTCCGGGACAGTTTATGGCTACACCTTC.